The text below deals with one TCR beta chain. As yet, its antigen is unknown. The primer mix had 60 Vbeta and 13 Jbeta primers. Original data processing: In a later analysis, 60 million to 90 million unique TCR beta chains included roughly 11 million shared by two or more donors. Here immunoSEQ multiplex PCR was the method, and the copy in TCRdb shows in-frame clones only, minus some. V and J calls and clone size are given by that table; D and trimming were obtained from the DNA. Of some 200,000 clones in the sample, about three quarters are singletons; the top ten hold about 2.5%. The data were taken from a study of cytomegalovirus exposure and HLA in healthy donors. Whole-study results and caveats: A later analysis linked a missense variant in DCLRE1C to the trimming of TCR beta V and J genes.

Looked up from germline, CDR1 is LNHDA and CDR2 is SQIVND (reference sequence). The CDR3 has 14 amino acids. Trimming left V 4 bases short and J 2 bases short, with 11 bases between. The chain carries TRBV19 and TRBJ1-2; possibly TRBD1 for D (6 bases). The sequencing input was PBMCs. This TCR came from a woman aged 55-70 years in good health and CMV-seropositive. The CDR3 reads CASSRGHQNYGYTF. The CDR3 DNA is TGTGCCAGTAGTAGGGGACATCAGAACTATGGCTACACCTTC.